The T cell receptor (beta chain) described here comes from a study of blood T cell repertoires in COVID-19. Study in general: COVID-19 samples, acute and convalescent, were from the United States, Italy and Spain. From T cells, B-cell-depleted T cells, or PBMCs came the material, which was cDNA or gDNA.

In the original analysis: Estimation of nucleated cell counts relied on the amplification of reference gene primers. TCRdb keeps only in-frame clones here, not all; method: immunoSEQ multiplex PCR. That table supplies the V and J calls and clone size; D and trimming were determined from the DNA. The data hold roughly 290,000 clones, with around 89% observed a single time. From germline, CDR1 is MNHEY and CDR2 SVGAGI. V lost 4 bases, J lost 1 base, and 13 bases lay in between. The CDR3 is 15 amino acids. This chain connects TRBV6-5 to TRBJ1-2, with a weak D call TRBD1 (6 bases). This receptor was taken from a woman aged 18-29 years with acute COVID-19. Material: PBMCs or T cells enriched from blood (not recorded which). The CDR3 protein is CASSSKDRYNYGYTF. CDR3 in DNA: TGTGCCAGCAGTTCGAAGGACAGATATAACTATGGCTACACCTTC.